Listed below are T cell receptor beta chains from one sample, sequenced in a study of blood T cell repertoires in COVID-19. Clones were read by immunoSEQ multiplex PCR, and TCRdb kept only the in-frame ones, dropping some. The sample contains more than 150,000 clones, approximately 79% of which appear only once. The sequencing input was peripheral blood. Receptors originate from a man in his 60s with active or convalescent COVID-19. The CDR3 runs from the conserved cysteine through the conserved F or W. D genes are given only for firm matches. Not every row has a clone size; where given, it reads once, few, many or a size class.

>TRBV4-2|NA|TRBJ2-7|NA
TGTGCCAGCAGCCAAGATAGGCACAGCTCCTACGAGCAGTACTTC
CASSQDRHSSYEQYF
>TRBV4-1|TRBD1|TRBJ2-7|few
TGCGCCAGCAGCCAAAGGACAGGGCCCTACGAGCAGTACTTC
CASSQRTGPYEQYF
>TRBV11-3|NA|TRBJ2-4|few
TGTGCCAGCAGCTTAGGCGCGGGAGCCAAAAACATTCAGTACTTC
CASSLGAGAKNIQYF
>TRBV5-1|TRBD1|TRBJ2-4|NA
TGCGCCAGCAGCTTCGGACAGGGAACAAACATTCAGTACTTC
CASSFGQGTNIQYF
>TRBV5-1|TRBD1|TRBJ1-3|NA
TGCGCCAGCAGCCCGGGACAGGCTTCTGGAAACACCATATATTTT
CASSPGQASGNTIYF
>TRBV5-8|TRBD1|TRBJ1-4|NA
TGTGCCAGCAGCTTGGCCTCGACAGGGGGATTTGGAAAACTGTTTTTT
CASSLASTGGFGKLFF
>TRBV15|NA|TRBJ1-5|NA
TGTGCCACCAGCCTAGACAGTAGCAATCAGCCCCAGCATTTT
CATSLDSSNQPQHF
>TRBV12-5|TRBD2|TRBJ2-5|NA
TGTGCTAGTGGTTTGGTACGGGAGGATAGCGGGAGGCGTTGGGAGACCCAGTACTTC
CASGLVREDSGRRWETQYF
>TRBV30|TRBD1|TRBJ2-7|NA
TGTGCCTGGAGTGTCCGGGACAGGGGGATCTACGAGCAGTACTTC
CAWSVRDRGIYEQYF
>TRBV28|NA|TRBJ2-7|NA
TGTGCCACCTCAGCGCGCTCCTACGAGCAGTACTTC
CATSARSYEQYF
>TRBV6-6|TRBD1|TRBJ1-1|NA
TGTGCCAGCAGTTTTCCAGGCGGGACAGGGGAAACTGAAGCTTTCTTT
CASSFPGGTGETEAFF
>TRBV5-4|TRBD2|TRBJ2-3|NA
TGTGCCAGCAGCTTGTCGACTAGCGGGAGGGATACGCAGTATTTT
CASSLSTSGRDTQYF
>TRBV9|TRBD1|TRBJ2-5|NA
TGTGCCAGCAGCGCCGTGACAGGGGGCGTTGAGACCCAGTACTTC
CASSAVTGGVETQYF
>TRBV12-3/TRBV12-4|NA|TRBJ1-3|NA
TGTGCCAGCAGAGCGGGAAACACCATATATTTT
CASRAGNTIYF
>TRBV27|TRBD2|TRBJ2-1|once
TGTGCCAGCAGCCGCGGGGGGGGTCTAGCCTACAATGAGCAGTTCTTC
CASSRGGGLAYNEQFF
>TRBV7-2|TRBD2|TRBJ2-7|NA
TGTGCCAGCAGCTCCCCGCGCACTAGCGGGAGCTACGAGCAGTACTTC
CASSSPRTSGSYEQYF
>TRBV11-2|TRBD2|TRBJ2-7|NA
TGTGCCAGCAGCTTAATAGGGGGACTAGCGGGAGGGCTAACGTACGAGCAGTACTTC
CASSLIGGLAGGLTYEQYF
>TRBV9|NA|TRBJ2-2|few
TGTGCCAGCAGCGTAGTTGGGCCAAGCACCGGGGAGCTGTTTTTT
CASSVVGPSTGELFF
>TRBV30|TRBD1|TRBJ1-2|NA
TGTGCCTGGAGCCGGGACAGGGGGCACTATGGCTACACCTTC
CAWSRDRGHYGYTF
>TRBV4-3|NA|TRBJ2-7|NA
TGCGCGCCCAGGCCCGTGGACGGGAGAAGGTCCTACGAGCAGTACTTC
CAPRPVDGRRSYEQYF
>TRBV5-4|TRBD2|TRBJ2-3|NA
TGTGCCAGCAGCTTGGGCGGGAGGGCGGCAGATACGCAGTATTTT
CASSLGGRAADTQYF
>TRBV6-6|TRBD1|TRBJ1-1|few
TGTGCCAGCACCCCGGGGGGACAGGAGGGCACTGAAGCTTTCTTT
CASTPGGQEGTEAFF
>TRBV7-2|NA|TRBJ1-6|NA
TGTGCCAGCAGCTTAGCGCCTACAGGAAATTCACCCCTCCACTTT
CASSLAPTGNSPLHF
>TRBV7-2|TRBD1|TRBJ2-1|once
TGTGCCAGCAGCTTTGGGACAGACTACAATGAGCAGTTCTTC
CASSFGTDYNEQFF
>TRBV29-1|NA|TRBJ1-2|NA
TGCAGCGTTCCGGACTATGGCTACACCTTC
CSVPDYGYTF
>TRBV27|NA|TRBJ2-5|NA
TGTGCCAGCAGCCCCCGTAGGGTACTGGAGGCAGGGACCCAGTACTTC
CASSPRRVLEAGTQYF
>TRBV18|TRBD2|TRBJ2-7|few
TGTGCCAGCTCACCTCCGACTAGCGGGAGTTGGGAGCAGTACTTC
CASSPPTSGSWEQYF
>TRBV2|TRBD2|TRBJ2-3|NA
TGTGCCAGCAGGGAGGGACTAGCGGGGACCCTGTTCAAGGATACGCAGTATTTT
CASREGLAGTLFKDTQYF
>TRBV5-1|NA|TRBJ2-3|NA
TGCGCCAGCAGCGCGGCAGCAGAGGGTACGCAGTATTTT
CASSAAAEGTQYF
>TRBV10-3|TRBD1|TRBJ1-6|NA
TGTGCCATCAGGGGGGACAGGGGGCAAAATTCACCCCTCCACTTT
CAIRGDRGQNSPLHF
>TRBV24-1|TRBD1|TRBJ2-1|NA
TGTGCCACCTCCGACAGGGGGAGGTTCCCTTACAATGAGCAGTTCTTC
CATSDRGRFPYNEQFF